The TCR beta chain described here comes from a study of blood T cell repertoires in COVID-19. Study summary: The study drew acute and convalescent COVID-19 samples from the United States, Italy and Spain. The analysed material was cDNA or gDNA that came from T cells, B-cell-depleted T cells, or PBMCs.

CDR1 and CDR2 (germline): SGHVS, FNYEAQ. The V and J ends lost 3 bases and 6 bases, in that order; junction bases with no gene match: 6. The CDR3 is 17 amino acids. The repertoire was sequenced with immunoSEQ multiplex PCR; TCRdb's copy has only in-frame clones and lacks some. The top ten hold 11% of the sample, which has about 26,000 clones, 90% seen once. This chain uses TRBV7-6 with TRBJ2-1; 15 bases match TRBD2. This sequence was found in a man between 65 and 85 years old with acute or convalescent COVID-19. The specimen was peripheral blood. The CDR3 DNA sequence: TGTGCCAGCAGCTTGGGCTGGACTAGCGGGAGGGCCAATGAGCAGTTCTTC. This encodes CASSLGWTSGRANEQFF.